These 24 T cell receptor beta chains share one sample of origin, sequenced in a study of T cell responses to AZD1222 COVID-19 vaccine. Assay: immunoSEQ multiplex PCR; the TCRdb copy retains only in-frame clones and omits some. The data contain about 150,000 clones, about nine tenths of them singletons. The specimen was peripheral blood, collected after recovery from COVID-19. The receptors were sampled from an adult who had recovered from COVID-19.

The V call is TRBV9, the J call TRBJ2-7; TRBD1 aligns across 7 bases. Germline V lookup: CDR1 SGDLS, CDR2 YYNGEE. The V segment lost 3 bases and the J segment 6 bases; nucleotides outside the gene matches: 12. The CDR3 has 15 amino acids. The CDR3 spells CASSALSTGAGEQYF. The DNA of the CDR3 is TGTGCCAGCAGCGCCCTCAGTACAGGGGCTGGCGAGCAGTACTTC.

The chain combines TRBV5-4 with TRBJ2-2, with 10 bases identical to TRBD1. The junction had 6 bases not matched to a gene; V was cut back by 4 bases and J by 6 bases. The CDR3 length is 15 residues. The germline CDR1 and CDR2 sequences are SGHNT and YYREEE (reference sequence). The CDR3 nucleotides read TGTGCCAGCAGCACCGAGACAGGGGGCTCCGGGGAGCTGTTTTTT. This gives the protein CASSTETGGSGELFF.

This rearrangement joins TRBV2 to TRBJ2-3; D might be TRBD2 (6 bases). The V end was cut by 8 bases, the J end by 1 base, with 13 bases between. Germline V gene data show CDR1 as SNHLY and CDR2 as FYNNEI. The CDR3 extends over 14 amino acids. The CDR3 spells CASGGTGRTDTQYF. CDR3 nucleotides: TGTGCCAGCGGGGGGACGGGACGCACAGATACGCAGTATTTT.

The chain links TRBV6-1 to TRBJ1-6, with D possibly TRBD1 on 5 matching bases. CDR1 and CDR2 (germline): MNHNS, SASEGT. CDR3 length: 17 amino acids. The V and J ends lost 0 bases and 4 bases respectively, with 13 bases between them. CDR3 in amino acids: CASSEAMRGGYNSPLHF. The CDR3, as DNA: TGTGCCAGCAGTGAAGCAATGAGGGGCGGTTATAATTCACCCCTCCACTTT.

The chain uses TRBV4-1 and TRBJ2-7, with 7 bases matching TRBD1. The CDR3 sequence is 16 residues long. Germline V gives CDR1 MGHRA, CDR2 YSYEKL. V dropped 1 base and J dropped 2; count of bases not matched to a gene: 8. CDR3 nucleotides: TGCGCCAGCAGCCAAGCCGCGGACAGGCCTACCTACGAGCAGTACTTC. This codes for CASSQAADRPTYEQYF.

CDR3 in amino acids: CASSEHIGQGANEQYF. CDR3 sequence (DNA): TGTGCCAGCAGTGAGCATATAGGGCAGGGGGCAAACGAGCAGTACTTC. The chain uses TRBV25-1 and TRBJ2-7; 8 bases are a match to TRBD1. The CDR3 runs to 16 residues. V was clipped by 3 bases and J by 5 bases; unmatched bases: 12. Germline V lookup: CDR1 MGHDK, CDR2 SYGVNS.

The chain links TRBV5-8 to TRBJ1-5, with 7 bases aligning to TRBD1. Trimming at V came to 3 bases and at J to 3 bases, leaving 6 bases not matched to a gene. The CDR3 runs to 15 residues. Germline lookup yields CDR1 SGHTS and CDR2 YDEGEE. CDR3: CASSSGTVHNQPQHF. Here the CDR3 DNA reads TGTGCCAGCAGCTCCGGGACAGTCCACAATCAGCCCCAGCATTTT.

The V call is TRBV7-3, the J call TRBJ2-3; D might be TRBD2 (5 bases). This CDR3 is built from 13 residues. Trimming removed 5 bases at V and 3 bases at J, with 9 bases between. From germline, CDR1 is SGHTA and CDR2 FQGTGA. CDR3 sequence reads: CASSPTGTDTQYF. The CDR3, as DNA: TGTGCCAGCAGCCCAACGGGAACAGATACGCAGTATTTT. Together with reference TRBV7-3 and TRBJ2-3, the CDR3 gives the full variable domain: GAGVSQTPSNKVTEKGKYVELRCDPISGHTALYWYRQSLGQGPEFLIYFQGTGAADDSGLPNDRFFAVRPEGSVSTLKIQRTERGDSAVYLCASSPTGTDTQYFGPGTRLTVL.

As DNA, the CDR3 is TGTGCCAGCAGCCTCGGGGCTCAAAGTTACGAGCAGTACTTC. Translation gives CASSLGAQSYEQYF. This chain joins TRBV9 and TRBJ2-7; D may match TRBD1 or TRBD2 (5 bases each). Trimming removed 4 bases from V and 4 bases from J, with 15 bases in between. The CDR3 totals 14 residues. Germline CDR1 SGDLS, CDR2 YYNGEE.

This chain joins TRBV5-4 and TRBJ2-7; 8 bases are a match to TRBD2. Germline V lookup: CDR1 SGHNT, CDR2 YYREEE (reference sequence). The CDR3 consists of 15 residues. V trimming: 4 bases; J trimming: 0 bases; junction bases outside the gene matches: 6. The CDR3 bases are TGTGCCAGCAGCAGAACTAGCGGTGTCTCCTACGAGCAGTACTTC. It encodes CASSRTSGVSYEQYF.

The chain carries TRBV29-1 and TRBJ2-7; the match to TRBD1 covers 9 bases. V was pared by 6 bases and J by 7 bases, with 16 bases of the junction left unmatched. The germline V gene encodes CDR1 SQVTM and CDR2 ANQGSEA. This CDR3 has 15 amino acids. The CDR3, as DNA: TGCAGCGTCCGACTGCGGGGACAGGGAACGGGGGAGCAGTACTTC. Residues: CSVRLRGQGTGEQYF.

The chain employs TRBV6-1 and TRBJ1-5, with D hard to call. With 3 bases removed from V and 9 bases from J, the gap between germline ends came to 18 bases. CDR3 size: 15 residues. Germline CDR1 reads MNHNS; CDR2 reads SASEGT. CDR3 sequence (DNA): TGTGCCAGCAGTGAGACCCGGGCCTCCCTAGGGCCCCAGCATTTT. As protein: CASSETRASLGPQHF.

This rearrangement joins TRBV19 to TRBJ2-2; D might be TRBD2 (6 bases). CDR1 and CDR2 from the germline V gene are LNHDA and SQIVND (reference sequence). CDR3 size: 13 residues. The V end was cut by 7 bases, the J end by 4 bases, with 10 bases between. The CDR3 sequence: CASKGGATGELFF. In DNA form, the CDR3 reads TGTGCCAGTAAGGGAGGCGCCACCGGGGAGCTGTTTTTT. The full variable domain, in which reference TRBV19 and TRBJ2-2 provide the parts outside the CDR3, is DGGITQSPKYLFRKEGQNVTLSCEQNLNHDAMYWYRQDPGQGLRLIYYSQIVNDFQKGDIAEGYSVSREKKESFPLTVTSAQKNPTAFYLCASKGGATGELFFGEGSRLTVL.

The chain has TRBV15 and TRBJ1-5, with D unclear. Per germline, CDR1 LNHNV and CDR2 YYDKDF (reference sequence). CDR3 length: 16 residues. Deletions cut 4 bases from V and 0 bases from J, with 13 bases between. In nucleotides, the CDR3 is TGTGCCACCAGCAACCAGATCAGTGGTAGCAATCAGCCCCAGCATTTT. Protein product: CATSNQISGSNQPQHF.

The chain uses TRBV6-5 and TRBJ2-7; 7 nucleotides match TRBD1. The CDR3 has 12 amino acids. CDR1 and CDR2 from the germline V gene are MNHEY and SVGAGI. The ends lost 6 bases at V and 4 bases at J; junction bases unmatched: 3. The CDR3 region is CASRETGYEQYF. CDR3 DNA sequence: TGTGCCAGCAGGGAGACAGGGTACGAGCAGTACTTC.

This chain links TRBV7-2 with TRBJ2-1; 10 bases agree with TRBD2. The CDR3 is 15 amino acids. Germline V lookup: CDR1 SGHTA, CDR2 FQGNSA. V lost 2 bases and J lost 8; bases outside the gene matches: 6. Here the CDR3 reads CASSLSTSGYDEQFF. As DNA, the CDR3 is TGTGCCAGCAGCTTATCGACTAGCGGGTATGATGAGCAGTTCTTC.

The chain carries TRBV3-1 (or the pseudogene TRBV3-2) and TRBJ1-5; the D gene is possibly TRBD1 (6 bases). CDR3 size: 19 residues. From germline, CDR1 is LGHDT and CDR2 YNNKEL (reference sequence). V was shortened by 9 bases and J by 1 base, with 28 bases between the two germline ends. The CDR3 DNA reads TGTGCCAGGCCGATTGGACAGCCTAGCAAGAGTGGGAGCAATCAGCCCCAGCATTTT. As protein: CARPIGQPSKSGSNQPQHF.

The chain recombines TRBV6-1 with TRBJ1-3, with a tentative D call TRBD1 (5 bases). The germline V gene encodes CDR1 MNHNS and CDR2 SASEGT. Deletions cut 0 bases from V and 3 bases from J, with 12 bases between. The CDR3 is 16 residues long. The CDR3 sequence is CASSEARAGYGNTIYF. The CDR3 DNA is TGTGCCAGCAGTGAAGCTCGGGCAGGGTATGGAAACACCATATATTTT.

For the CDR3, the DNA is TGCGCCAGCAGCCAACTGGGCGGGAGGGTTGAGCAGTACTTC. Translation gives CASSQLGGRVEQYF. This chain uses TRBV4-1 with TRBJ2-7, with TRBD2 matching 9 bases. Trimming cost V 2 bases and J 7 bases; bases outside gene matches: 6. From germline, CDR1 is MGHRA and CDR2 YSYEKL. The CDR3 extends over 14 amino acids.

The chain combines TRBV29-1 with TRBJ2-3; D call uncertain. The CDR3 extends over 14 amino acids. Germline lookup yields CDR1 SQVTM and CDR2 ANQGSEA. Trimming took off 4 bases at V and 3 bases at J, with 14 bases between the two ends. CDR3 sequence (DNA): TGCAGCGTTGTAGTATTGTTCCCTACAGATACGCAGTATTTT. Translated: CSVVVLFPTDTQYF.

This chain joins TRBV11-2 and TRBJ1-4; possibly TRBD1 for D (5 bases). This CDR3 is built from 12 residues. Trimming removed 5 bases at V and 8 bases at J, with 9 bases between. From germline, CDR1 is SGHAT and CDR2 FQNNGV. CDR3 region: CASSPGGEKLFF. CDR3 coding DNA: TGTGCCAGCAGCCCGGGGGGAGAAAAACTGTTTTTT.

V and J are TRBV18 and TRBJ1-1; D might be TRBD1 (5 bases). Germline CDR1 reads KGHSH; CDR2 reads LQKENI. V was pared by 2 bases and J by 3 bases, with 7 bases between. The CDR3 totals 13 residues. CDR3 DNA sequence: TGTGCCAGCTCACCAGACAGATACACTGAAGCTTTCTTT. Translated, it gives CASSPDRYTEAFF.

DNA for the CDR3: TGTGCCACCAGCACGGGACAGGGTCACGACTATGGCTACACCTTC. This encodes CATSTGQGHDYGYTF. The chain has TRBV15 and TRBJ1-2, with TRBD1 identical over 9 bases. V was clipped by 4 bases and J by 3 bases; unmatched bases: 6. The CDR3 runs to 15 residues. Germline assignment: CDR1 LNHNV and CDR2 YYDKDF (reference sequence).

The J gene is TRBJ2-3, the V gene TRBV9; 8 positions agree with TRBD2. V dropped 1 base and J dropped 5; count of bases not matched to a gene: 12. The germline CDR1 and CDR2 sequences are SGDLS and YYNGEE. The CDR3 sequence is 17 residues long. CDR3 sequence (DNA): TGTGCCAGCAGCGTATCCACCCGGGCGGGGGGCCAAGATACGCAGTATTTT. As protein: CASSVSTRAGGQDTQYF.